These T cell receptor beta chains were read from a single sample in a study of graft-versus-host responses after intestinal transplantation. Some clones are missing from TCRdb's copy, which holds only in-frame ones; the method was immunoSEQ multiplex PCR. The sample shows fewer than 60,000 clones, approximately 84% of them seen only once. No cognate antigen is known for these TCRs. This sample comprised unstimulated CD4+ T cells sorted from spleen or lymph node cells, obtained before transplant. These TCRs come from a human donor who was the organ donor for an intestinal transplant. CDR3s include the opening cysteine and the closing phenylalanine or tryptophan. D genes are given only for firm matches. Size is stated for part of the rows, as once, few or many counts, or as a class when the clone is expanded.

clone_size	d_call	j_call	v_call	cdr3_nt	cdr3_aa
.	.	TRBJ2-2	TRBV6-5	TGTGCCAGCAGTGGACAGAACACCGGGGAGCTGTTTTTT	CASSGQNTGELFF
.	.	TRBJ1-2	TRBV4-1	TGCGCCAGCAGCCAACAGGGGAACTATGGCTACACCTTC	CASSQQGNYGYTF
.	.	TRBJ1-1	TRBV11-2	TGTGCCAGCAGCTTCCACGGGGCGGGAAGCACTGAAGCTTTCTTT	CASSFHGAGSTEAFF
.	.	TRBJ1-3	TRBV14	TGTGCCAGCAGCCAAAACTCTGGAAACACCATATATTTT	CASSQNSGNTIYF
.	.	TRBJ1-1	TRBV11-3	TGTGCCAGCAGCTTAATACGGGGGAACACTGAAGCTTTCTTT	CASSLIRGNTEAFF
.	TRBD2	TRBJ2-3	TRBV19	TGTGCCAGTAGTCTAAGGACTAGCGGGGGGGCTACGGCAGATACGCAGTATTTT	CASSLRTSGGATADTQYF
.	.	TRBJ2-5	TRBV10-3	TGTGCCATCAGACGGACTACCGGGGGGCTGGAGACCCAGTACTTC	CAIRRTTGGLETQYF
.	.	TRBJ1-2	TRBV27	TGTGCCAGCGGCAGGTGGCTAAGTGGCTACACCTTC	CASGRWLSGYTF
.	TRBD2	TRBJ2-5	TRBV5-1	TGCGCCAGCAGCTTGGCCCCGGGTAGCGGGGGGGCCGGAGAGACCCAGTACTTC	CASSLAPGSGGAGETQYF
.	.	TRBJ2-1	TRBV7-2	TGTGCCAGCAGCTTAGACATTGCACAGACCTACAATGAGCAGTTCTTC	CASSLDIAQTYNEQFF
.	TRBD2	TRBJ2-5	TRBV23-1	TGCGCCAGCATTATTTGCGGGACTAGCGGGCGTTTAGGAGAGACCCAGTACTTC	CASIICGTSGRLGETQYF
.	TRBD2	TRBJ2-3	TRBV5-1	TGCGCCAGCAGCCCCAGGAGCGGGGAGGGGCCAGATACGCAGTATTTT	CASSPRSGEGPDTQYF
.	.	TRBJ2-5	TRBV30	TGTGCCTGGACTAGGATTCAAGAGACCCAGTACTTC	CAWTRIQETQYF
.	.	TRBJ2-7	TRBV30	TGTGCCTGGAGTGGGGGCGGGGCCTCCTACGAGCAGTACTTC	CAWSGGGASYEQYF
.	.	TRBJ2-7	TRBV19	TGTGCCAGTAGTATGGGGACACCTTACGAGCAGTACTTC	CASSMGTPYEQYF
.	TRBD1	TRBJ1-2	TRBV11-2	TGTGCCAGCAGCTTAGGCGGGGGACAGGGCTACGGCTACACCTTC	CASSLGGGQGYGYTF
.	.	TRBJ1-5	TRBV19	TGTGCCAGTAGTCAGGGGTGGAATAGCAATCAGCCCCAGCATTTT	CASSQGWNSNQPQHF
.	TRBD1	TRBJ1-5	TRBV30	TGTGCCTGGAGTCCGACAGGGGGGCAGCCCCAGCATTTT	CAWSPTGGQPQHF
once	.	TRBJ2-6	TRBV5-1	TGCGCCAGCAGCTTGCACAGCTCTGGGGCCAACGTCCTGACTTTC	CASSLHSSGANVLTF
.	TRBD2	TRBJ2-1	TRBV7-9	TGTGCCAGCATTCCTAAAGCGGGGTTGGGGTTCTTC	CASIPKAGLGFF
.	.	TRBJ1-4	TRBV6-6	TGTGCCAGCAGTTATGGAGGGACTGGTGAAAAACTGTTTTTT	CASSYGGTGEKLFF
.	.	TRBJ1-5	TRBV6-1	TGTGCCAGCAGTGAAAGTTTAGGGAATCAGCCCCAGCATTTT	CASSESLGNQPQHF
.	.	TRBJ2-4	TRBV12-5	TGTGCTAGTGGGTTGTCCGCTGGGGGGAACATTCAGTACTTC	CASGLSAGGNIQYF
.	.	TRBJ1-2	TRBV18	TGTGCCAGCTCACCAGCGGGAACACTACGCTATGGCTACACCTTC	CASSPAGTLRYGYTF
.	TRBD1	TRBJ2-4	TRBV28	TGTGCCAGCAGTCGTATACAGGGGACCAAAAACATTCAGTACTTC	CASSRIQGTKNIQYF
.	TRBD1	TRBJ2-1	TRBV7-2	TGTGCCAGCAGAGGACAGGGGGTGTATGAGCAGTTCTTC	CASRGQGVYEQFF
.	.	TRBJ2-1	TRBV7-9	TGTGCCAGCGGGTTTCTAGCGCAGGGAAACAATGAGCAGTTCTTC	CASGFLAQGNNEQFF
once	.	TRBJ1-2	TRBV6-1	TGTGCCAGCAGTGAATATGGGGTAGGCGGCCTCACTTATGGCTACACCTTC	CASSEYGVGGLTYGYTF
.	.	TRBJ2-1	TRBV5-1	TGCGCCAGCAGCTTGCTTCGCGGGGTTTGGGAGCAGTTCTTC	CASSLLRGVWEQFF
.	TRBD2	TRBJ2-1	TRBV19	TGTGCCAGTAGTATGACCAGCGGGAATCCCTACAATGAGCAGTTCTTC	CASSMTSGNPYNEQFF
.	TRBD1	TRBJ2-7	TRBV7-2	TGTGCCAGCAGCTTGACAGGGGGTTACGAGCAGTACTTC	CASSLTGGYEQYF
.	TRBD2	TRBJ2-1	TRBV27	TGTGCCAGCAGTTTATGGACTAGCGCCTACAATGAGCAGTTCTTC	CASSLWTSAYNEQFF
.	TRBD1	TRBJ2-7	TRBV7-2	TGTGCCAGCAGCCTCTCAGGGGGCTCCTACGAGCAGTACTTC	CASSLSGGSYEQYF
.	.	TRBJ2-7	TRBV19	TGTGCCAGTTACAGTCTTACGTCCTACGAGCAGTACTTC	CASYSLTSYEQYF
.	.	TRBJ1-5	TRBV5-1	TGCGCCAGCAGCCTCACGGTAGGCCCCAATCAGCCCCAGCATTTT	CASSLTVGPNQPQHF
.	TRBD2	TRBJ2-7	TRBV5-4	TGTGCCAGCAGCTTCAGGACTAGCGCTCTTTCCTACGAGCAGTACTTC	CASSFRTSALSYEQYF
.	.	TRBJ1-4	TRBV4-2	TGTGCCAGCAGCCAAGATCCAATAACGACGGGAGCTAATGAAAAACTGTTTTTT	CASSQDPITTGANEKLFF
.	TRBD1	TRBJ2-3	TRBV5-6	TGTGCCAGCAGCCCCTACCGACAGGGTGGGCAAGATACGCAGTATTTT	CASSPYRQGGQDTQYF
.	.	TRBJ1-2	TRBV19	TGTGCCAGTAGTATCGACAGACTCTATGGCTACACCTTC	CASSIDRLYGYTF
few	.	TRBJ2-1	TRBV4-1	TGCGCCAGCAGCCAACTACGCTCCTACAATGAGCAGTTCTTC	CASSQLRSYNEQFF
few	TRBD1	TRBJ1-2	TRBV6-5	TGTGCCAGCCGTTACGATTTCAGGGGGCTTAACTATGGCTACACCTTC	CASRYDFRGLNYGYTF
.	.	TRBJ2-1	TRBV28	TGTGCCAGCAGCTCAGTCCACAATGAGCAGTTCTTC	CASSSVHNEQFF
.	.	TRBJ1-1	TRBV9	TGTGCCAGCAGCGTGACAGTGAACACTGAAGCTTTCTTT	CASSVTVNTEAFF
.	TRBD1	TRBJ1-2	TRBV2	TGTGCCAGCCTGGACAGGGCCTCGGGCGGCTACACCTTC	CASLDRASGGYTF
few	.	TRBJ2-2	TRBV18	TGTGCCAGCTCACTTTTGGACTCGAACACCGGGGAGCTGTTTTTT	CASSLLDSNTGELFF
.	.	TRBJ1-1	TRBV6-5	TGTGCCAGCAGTGAATTGCCCGGGTACAGAGGGGCTTTCTTT	CASSELPGYRGAFF
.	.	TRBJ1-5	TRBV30	TGTGCCTGGAATCAGAATAGCAATCAGCCCCAGCATTTT	CAWNQNSNQPQHF
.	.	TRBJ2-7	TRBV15	TGTGCCACCAGCAGAGAGCAGTTCGACGGGTACTACGAGCAGTACTTC	CATSREQFDGYYEQYF